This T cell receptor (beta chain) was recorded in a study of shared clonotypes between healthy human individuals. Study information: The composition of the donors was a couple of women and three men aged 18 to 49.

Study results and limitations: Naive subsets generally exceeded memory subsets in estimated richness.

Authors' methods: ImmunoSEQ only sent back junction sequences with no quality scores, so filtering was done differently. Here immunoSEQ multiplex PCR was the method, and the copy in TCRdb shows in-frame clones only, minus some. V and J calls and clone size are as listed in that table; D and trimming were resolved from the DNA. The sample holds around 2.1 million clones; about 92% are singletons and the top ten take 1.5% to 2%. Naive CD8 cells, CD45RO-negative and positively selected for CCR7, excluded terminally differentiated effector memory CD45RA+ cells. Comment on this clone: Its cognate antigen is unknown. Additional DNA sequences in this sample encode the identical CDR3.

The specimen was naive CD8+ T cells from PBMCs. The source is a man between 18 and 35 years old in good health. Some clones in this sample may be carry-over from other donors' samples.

Here the CDR3 reads CAISEKTSGNYEQYF. Written as DNA, the CDR3 is TGTGCCATCAGTGAAAAGACTAGCGGGAACTACGAGCAGTACTTC. The chain carries TRBV10-3 and TRBJ2-7; TRBD2 matches at 11 bases. This CDR3 is 15 amino acids long. The V gene's germline CDR1 is ENHRY and CDR2 SYGVKD. Trimming removed 3 bases from V and 3 bases from J; junction bases left unmatched: 4.